The 8 T cell receptor beta chains given below trace back to one sample, sequenced in a study of T-cell reconstitution after alpha-beta-depleted transplantation in children. Unique molecular identifiers were incorporated when the TCRbeta library was constructed. Each CDR3 protein gets one entry after TCRdb re-called the PCR reads with MiXCR. This sample has around 340,000 distinct CDR3 sequences; roughly 13% occur once, and the top ten carry around 4.1%. Sequenced material: PBMCs, taken from the stem cell graft. The receptors derive from a human donor who donated a stem cell graft to a child with Fanconi anemia.

This clonotype has more than one count but fewer than ten. This chain joins TRBV2 and TRBJ1-2; the D gene is possibly TRBD1 (5 bases). CDR1 SNHLY and CDR2 FYNNEI come from the germline V gene. V lost 6 bases and J lost 3, with 14 bases in between. The CDR3 length is 14 residues. CDR3 bases: TGTGCCAGCAGCCCCGAGTGGGGCGACTATGGCTACACCTTC. It translates to CASSPEWGDYGYTF.

This clonotype was found a few times. The V gene is TRBV5-1, the J gene TRBJ2-7; D might be TRBD2 (5 bases). CDR3 length: 12 residues. From germline, CDR1 is SGHRS and CDR2 YFSETQ. The V and J ends lost 4 bases and 6 bases respectively, with 11 bases between them. The CDR3 sequence: CASSLNAGEQYF. The CDR3 DNA follows: TGCGCCAGCAGCCTCAATGCGGGCGAGCAGTACTTC.

This rearrangement joins TRBV9 to TRBJ2-7; D uncertain. V was clipped by 5 bases and J by 1 base, with 16 bases between them. CDR1 and CDR2 (germline): SGDLS, YYNGEE. CDR3 size: 15 residues. This CDR3 is CASRTWLGPSYEQYV. CDR3 sequence (DNA): TGTGCCAGCAGGACCTGGTTAGGGCCGTCCTACGAGCAGTACGTC.

This clonotype was seen repeatedly, ten times or more. The gene calls are TRBV6-5 and TRBJ2-5, with a possible D match to TRBD1 (6 bases). Trimming left V 3 bases short and J 4 bases short, with 12 bases between. CDR3 length: 14 amino acids. Germline values: CDR1 MNHEY, CDR2 SVGAGI. The chain's CDR3 is CASSYTRDTETQYF. CDR3 DNA: TGTGCCAGCAGTTATACCCGGGACACAGAGACCCAGTACTTC.

This clonotype was observed a handful of times. This rearrangement joins TRBV29-1 to TRBJ2-2; D tentatively fits TRBD1 or TRBD2 (7 bases each). Germline V gene data show CDR1 as SQVTM and CDR2 as ANQGSEA. This CDR3 spans 15 amino acids. Trimming left V 6 bases short and J 1 base short, with 15 bases between. CDR3 sequence: CSVFRGGENTGELFF. The DNA for the CDR3 is TGCAGCGTCTTCAGGGGGGGGGAGAACACCGGGGAGCTGTTTTTT.

This clonotype has at least ten counts. V usage is TRBV4-3 and J usage is TRBJ2-3; D is undetermined. Between the trimmed V and J ends, which lost 2 bases and 6 bases, there was a span of 18 bases. CDR1 LGHNA and CDR2 YSLEER come from the germline V gene. The CDR3 runs to 16 residues. The CDR3 nucleotides read TGCGCCAGCAGCCAATCAGGAGAGGAAATCACGGATACGCAGTATTTT. Encoded protein: CASSQSGEEITDTQYF.

V gene TRBV2 combines with J gene TRBJ1-5; possibly TRBD1 for D (5 bases). Trimming left V 6 bases short and J 6 bases short, with 18 bases between. The CDR3 sequence is 15 residues long. Per the germline V gene, CDR1 is SNHLY and CDR2 is FYNNEI. The CDR3 DNA reads as TGTGCCAGCAGCCCCCGGGGGGTAAGGGGTCAGCCCCAGCATTTT. It specifies CASSPRGVRGQPQHF.

CDR3 coding DNA: TGTGCTAGTGGTTTGGGGCAGAAAGAGACCCAGTACTTC. Translation: CASGLGQKETQYF. The chain combines TRBV12-5 with TRBJ2-5, with D hard to call. V shed 1 base and J shed 3 bases, with 6 bases lying between them. Germline V lookup: CDR1 LGHNT, CDR2 FRNRAP. There are 13 residues in the CDR3.